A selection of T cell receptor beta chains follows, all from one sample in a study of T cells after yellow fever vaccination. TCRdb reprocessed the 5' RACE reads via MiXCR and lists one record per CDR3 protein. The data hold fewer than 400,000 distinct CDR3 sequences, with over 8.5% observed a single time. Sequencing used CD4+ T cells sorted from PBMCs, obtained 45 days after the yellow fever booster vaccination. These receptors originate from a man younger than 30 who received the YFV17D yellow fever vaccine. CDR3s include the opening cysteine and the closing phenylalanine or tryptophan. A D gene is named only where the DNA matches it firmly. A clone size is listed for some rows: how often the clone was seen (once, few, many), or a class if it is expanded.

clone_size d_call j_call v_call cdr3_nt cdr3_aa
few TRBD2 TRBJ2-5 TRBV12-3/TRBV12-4 TGTGCCAGCAGTCAGGGACGGACTAGCGGGGGAGCAAGACAAGAGACCCAGTACTTC CASSQGRTSGGARQETQYF
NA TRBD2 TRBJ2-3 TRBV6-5 TGTGCCAGCAGTTACTCACCGACTAGCGGGGGGAAGGATACGCAGTATTTT CASSYSPTSGGKDTQYF
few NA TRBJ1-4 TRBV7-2 TGTGCCAGCAGCCCCCCGGGTGAAAAACTGTTTTTT CASSPPGEKLFF
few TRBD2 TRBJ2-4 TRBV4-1 TGCGCCAGCAACCCTTGGCCCAGGGAGGGCAAAAACATTCAGTACTTC CASNPWPREGKNIQYF
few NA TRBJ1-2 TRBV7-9 TGTGCCAGCAGCTTAGCGCAGGGGAAGGGCTACACCTTC CASSLAQGKGYTF
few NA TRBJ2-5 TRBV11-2 TGTGCCAGCAGCAGACTTGCGAGGGGGGAGACCCAGTACTTC CASSRLARGETQYF
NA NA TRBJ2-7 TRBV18 TGTGCCAGCTCACTTACCGAGACGGGTGGCGAGCAGTACTTC CASSLTETGGEQYF
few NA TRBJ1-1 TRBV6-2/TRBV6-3 TGTGCCAGCAGCCTCACAGGGATCACTGAAGCTTTCTTT CASSLTGITEAFF
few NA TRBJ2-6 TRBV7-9 TGTGCCAGCAGCTTACTGTTTCAGACCAACGTCCTGACTTTC CASSLLFQTNVLTF
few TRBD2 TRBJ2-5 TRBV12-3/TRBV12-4 TGTGCCAGCACTGGGGATAGCGGGGGTGTCGAGACCCAGTACTTC CASTGDSGGVETQYF
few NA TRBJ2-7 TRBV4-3 TGCGCCAGCAGCCAAGGCGCGGCAGGAGGCTACGAGCAGTACTTC CASSQGAAGGYEQYF
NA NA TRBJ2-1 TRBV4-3 TGCGCCAGCAGCCAAGATCCACAGTCCTACAATGAGCAGTTCTTC CASSQDPQSYNEQFF
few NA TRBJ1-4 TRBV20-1 TGCAGTGCTAGGGGCTTAAATGAAAAACTGTTTTTT CSARGLNEKLFF
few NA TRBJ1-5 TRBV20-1 TGCAGTGCTAGAGACGGGGGAAAGGCGGGCGGGCCCCAGCATTTT CSARDGGKAGGPQHF
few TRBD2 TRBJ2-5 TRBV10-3 TGTGCCATCAGTGCTAGCGGAGACGAGGGGACCCAGTACTTC CAISASGDEGTQYF
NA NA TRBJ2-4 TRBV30 TGTGCCTGGAGTGTAGGTGGGAACATTCAGTACTTC CAWSVGGNIQYF
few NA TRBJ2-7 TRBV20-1 TGCAGTGCTAGGTCCGCCGGGACTGGCTCCTACGAGCAGTACTTC CSARSAGTGSYEQYF
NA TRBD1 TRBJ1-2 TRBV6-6 TGTGCCAGCAGTTACACCCTCGACAGGGGGTCTGGCTACACCTTC CASSYTLDRGSGYTF
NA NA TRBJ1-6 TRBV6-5 TGTGCCAGCACCGTGAGGAACCCCTCACTGGGAAATTCACCCCTCCACTTT CASTVRNPSLGNSPLHF
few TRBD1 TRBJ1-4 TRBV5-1 TGCGCCAGCAGCCTCCGGGACAGTGAAAAACTGTTTTTT CASSLRDSEKLFF
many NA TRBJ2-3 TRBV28 TGTGCTACCGAGGGGTACGGGCACACAGATACGCAGTATTTT CATEGYGHTDTQYF
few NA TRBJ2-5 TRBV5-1 TGCGCCAGCAGCCCCGCCGCGGGGAGCCGCCGGGAGACCCAGTACTTC CASSPAAGSRRETQYF
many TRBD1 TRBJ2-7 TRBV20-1 TGCAGTGTTCAGGGACAGGGGGCTAAGAACGAGCAGTACTTC CSVQGQGAKNEQYF
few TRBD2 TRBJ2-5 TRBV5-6 TGTGCCAGCAGCAACAAGCGGGGTGGAGGGTCCCAGTACTTC CASSNKRGGGSQYF
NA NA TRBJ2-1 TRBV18 TGTGCCAGCTCACCGGGGGGGGCCTTTGGTGAGCAGTTCTTC CASSPGGAFGEQFF
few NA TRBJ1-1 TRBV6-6 TGTGCCAGCAGTTCTAATCAGGGGCGGTGGACTGAAGCTTTCTTT CASSSNQGRWTEAFF
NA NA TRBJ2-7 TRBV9 TGTGCCAGCAGCCCTCGGGGGGACACCTCAGGCGGCGAGCAGTACTTC CASSPRGDTSGGEQYF
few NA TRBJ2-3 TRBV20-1 TGCAGTGCTAGAGATCCCGTTAGCACAGATACGCAGTATTTT CSARDPVSTDTQYF
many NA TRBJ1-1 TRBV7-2 TGTGCCAGCAGCTTAGGAAAAGGGTCTGAAGCTTTCTTT CASSLGKGSEAFF